This T cell receptor (beta chain) was observed in a study of T cell responses to AZD1222 COVID-19 vaccine. The germline CDR1 and CDR2 sequences are SGHRS and YFSETQ. The length of the CDR3 is 15 residues. V dropped 6 bases and J dropped 3; count of bases not matched to a gene: 11. The method was immunoSEQ multiplex PCR; TCRdb's version includes in-frame clones alone and lacks a portion of them. The repertoire consists of 150,000 to 200,000 clones, with 90% to 95% occurring once and the leading ten covering about 0.9%. This specimen was peripheral blood, taken on day 0 of AZD1222 vaccination. The receptor's source is an adult in good health. The chain employs TRBV5-1 and TRBJ2-5, with TRBD1 matching over 7 bases. The CDR3 nucleotides read TGCGCCAGCACAAGAATCCCAACAGGGGAAGAGACCCAGTACTTC. Translating it yields CASTRIPTGEETQYF.